This TCR beta chain was sequenced during a study of T-cell reconstitution after alpha-beta-depleted transplantation in children. Study results and limitations: The authors attributed T-cell counts and diversity one year after transplant mostly to newly produced T cells. Reports say that about two months after transplant, the alpha-beta T cells came out of several hundred graft clones that had expanded.

The authors prepared the TCRbeta library with unique molecular identifiers. Each CDR3 protein is one row after TCRdb ran MiXCR on the PCR reads. The sample consists of 450,000 to 550,000 distinct CDR3 sequences, over 10% of them appearing once. This clonotype has a count of ten or more. The antigen is undetermined. The CDR3 consists of 15 residues. V shed 8 bases and J 6 bases; nucleotides not matched to a gene: 12. V usage is TRBV12-3 or TRBV12-4 and J usage is TRBJ2-5; 10 nucleotides line up with TRBD2. Sequencing used PBMCs, mostly from graft donor cells, obtained 180 days after TCRalphabeta/CD19-depleted stem cell transplant. The source is a female patient aged 2-10 years who had a stem cell transplant for aplastic anemia, so the T cells may come from the graft donor. DNA of the CDR3: TGTGCCAGCCGCAACCTGGCTAGCGGGAGAAAGACCCAGTACTTC. Its translation: CASRNLASGRKTQYF.